This T cell receptor beta chain was observed in a study of cytomegalovirus exposure and HLA in healthy donors. A multiplex PCR was run with 60 Vbeta primers and 13 Jbeta primers. Original processing methods: It was a later analysis that counted some 80 million unique TCR beta chains, of which some 9.9 million were shared. The table came from immunoSEQ multiplex PCR; TCRdb's copy has only in-frame clones and leaves some out. The V and J calls and clone size are taken from that table; D and trimming were inferred from the DNA. The table shows roughly 140,000 clones, with more than 65% occurring only once. This clone has a handful of counts. What it recognizes is unknown. Germline V CDR1 and CDR2: SGHTA, FQGNSA. The CDR3 is 13 residues long. V lost 8 bases to trimming and J lost 5 bases, with 15 bases between them. Whole-study results and caveats: In a later analysis, TCR beta V- and J-gene trimming was associated with a missense DCLRE1C variant.

Material for sequencing was PBMCs. The receptor's source is a man in his forties or fifties in good health and CMV-seropositive. The chain joins TRBV7-2 to TRBJ2-5; D perhaps matches TRBD2 (5 bases). In DNA, the CDR3 is TGTGCCAGCGCGGTGGGAGCCGGGGAGACCCAGTACTTC. Translating gives CASAVGAGETQYF. Complete variable domain (other parts from reference TRBV7-2 and TRBJ2-5): GAGVSQSPSNKVTEKGKDVELRCDPISGHTALYWYRQSLGQGLEFLIYFQGNSAPDKSGLPSDRFSAERTGGSVSTLTIQRTQQEDSAVYLCASAVGAGETQYFGPGTRLLVL.